This T cell receptor beta chain was obtained from a study of neurological immune-mediated disorders. Study outcomes and limitations: Across subjects, no CDR3 amino acid sequence appeared in expanded clones of more than one subject, a finding that suggested private repertoires in all groups.

This CDR3 has 14 amino acids. V trimming: 6 bases; J trimming: 4 bases; junction bases outside the gene matches: 3. Germline lookup yields CDR1 SNHLY and CDR2 FYNNEI. This clonotype was detected many times. Its specificity is not known. The team produced cDNA through 5'RACE using 10-nucleotide random UMIs. The yield of each sequencing run was over 160 million TCR-beta sequences from 15-18 subjects. TCRdb passed the 5' RACE reads through MiXCR, listing each CDR3 protein once. Of under 100,000 distinct CDR3 sequences listed, roughly an eighth are singletons. The time point is: longitudinal time-point 2. Material for sequencing was PBMCs. The gene calls are TRBV2 and TRBJ2-1; 10 bases match TRBD1. The clonotype was recovered from a female donor with HTLV-1-associated myelopathy (HAM/TSP). CDR3 sequence (DNA): TGTGCCAGCAGGACAGGGGGCGCGTACAATGAGCAGTTCTTC. Encoded protein: CASRTGGAYNEQFF.